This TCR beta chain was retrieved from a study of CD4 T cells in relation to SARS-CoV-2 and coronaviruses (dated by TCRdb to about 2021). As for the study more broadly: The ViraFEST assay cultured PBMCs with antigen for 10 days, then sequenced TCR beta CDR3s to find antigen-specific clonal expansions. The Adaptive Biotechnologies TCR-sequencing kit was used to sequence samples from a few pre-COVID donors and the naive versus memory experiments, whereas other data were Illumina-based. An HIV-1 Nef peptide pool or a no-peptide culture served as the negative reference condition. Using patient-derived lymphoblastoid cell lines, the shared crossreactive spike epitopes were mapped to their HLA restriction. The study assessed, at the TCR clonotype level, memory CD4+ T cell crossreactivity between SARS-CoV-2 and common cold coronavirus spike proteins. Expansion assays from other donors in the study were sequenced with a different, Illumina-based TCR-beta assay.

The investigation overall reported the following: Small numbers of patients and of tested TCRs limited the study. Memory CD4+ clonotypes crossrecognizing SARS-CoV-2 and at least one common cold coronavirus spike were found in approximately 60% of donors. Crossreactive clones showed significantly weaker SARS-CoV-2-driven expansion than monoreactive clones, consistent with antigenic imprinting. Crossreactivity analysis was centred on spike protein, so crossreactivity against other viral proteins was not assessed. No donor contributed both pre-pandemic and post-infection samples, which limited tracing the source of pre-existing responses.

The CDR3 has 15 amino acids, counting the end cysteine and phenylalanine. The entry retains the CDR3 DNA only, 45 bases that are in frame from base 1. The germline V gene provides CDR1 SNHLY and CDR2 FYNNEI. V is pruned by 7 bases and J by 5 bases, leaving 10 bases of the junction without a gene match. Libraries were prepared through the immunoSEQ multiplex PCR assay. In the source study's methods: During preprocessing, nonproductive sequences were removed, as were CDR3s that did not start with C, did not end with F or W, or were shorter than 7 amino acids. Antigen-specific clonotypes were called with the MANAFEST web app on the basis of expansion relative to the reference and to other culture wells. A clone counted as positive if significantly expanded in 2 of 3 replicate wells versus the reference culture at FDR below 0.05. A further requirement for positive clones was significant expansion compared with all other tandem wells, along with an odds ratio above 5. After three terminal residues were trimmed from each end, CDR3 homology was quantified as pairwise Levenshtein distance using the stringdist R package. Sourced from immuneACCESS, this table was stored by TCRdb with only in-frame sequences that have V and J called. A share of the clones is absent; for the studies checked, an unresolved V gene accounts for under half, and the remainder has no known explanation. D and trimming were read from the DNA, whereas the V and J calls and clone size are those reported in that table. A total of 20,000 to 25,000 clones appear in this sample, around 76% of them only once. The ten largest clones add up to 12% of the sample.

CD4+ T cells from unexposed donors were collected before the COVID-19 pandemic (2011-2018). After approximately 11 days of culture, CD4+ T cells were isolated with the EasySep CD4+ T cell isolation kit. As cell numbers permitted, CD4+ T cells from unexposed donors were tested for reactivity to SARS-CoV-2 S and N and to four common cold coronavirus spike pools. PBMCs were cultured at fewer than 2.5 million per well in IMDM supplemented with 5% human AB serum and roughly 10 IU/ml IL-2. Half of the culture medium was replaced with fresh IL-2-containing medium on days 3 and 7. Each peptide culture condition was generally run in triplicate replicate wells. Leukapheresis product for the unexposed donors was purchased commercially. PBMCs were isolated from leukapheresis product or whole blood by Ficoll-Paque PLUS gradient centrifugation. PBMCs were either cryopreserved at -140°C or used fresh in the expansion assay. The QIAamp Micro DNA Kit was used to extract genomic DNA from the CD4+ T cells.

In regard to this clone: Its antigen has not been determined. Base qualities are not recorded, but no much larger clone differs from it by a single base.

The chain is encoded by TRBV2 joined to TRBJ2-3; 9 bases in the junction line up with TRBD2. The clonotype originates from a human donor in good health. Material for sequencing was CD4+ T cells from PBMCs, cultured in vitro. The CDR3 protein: CASTEGAGGIDTQYF. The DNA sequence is TGTGCCAGCACCGAAGGGGCGGGAGGGATAGATACGCAGTATTTT.